Listed below are T cell receptor beta chains from one sample, sequenced in a study of blood T cell repertoires in COVID-19. Profiled with immunoSEQ multiplex PCR; TCRdb holds only in-frame clones, not every one. The data contain about 200,000 clones, roughly 80% of them singletons. The sequenced sample consisted of peripheral blood. The source is a man aged 60-69 years with COVID-19, enrolled during active disease. The CDR3 runs from the conserved cysteine through the conserved F or W. D genes are given only for firm matches.

D	V	CDR3
TRBD1	TRBV5-1	CASTRGQGAFAEAFF
TRBD1	TRBV7-6	CASSFYRGRDTEAFF
TRBD1	TRBV7-2	CASSPALDRVYEQYF
NA	TRBV7-2	CASSLGLAIYEQYF
NA	TRBV23-1	CASSGGTETSGELFF
NA	TRBV24-1	CATSDRTTAGGETQYF
TRBD1	TRBV7-2	CASSLGGQGAGELFF
NA	TRBV30	CAWSVQSNQPQHF
NA	TRBV5-4	CASSLGGSYNSPLHF
TRBD1	TRBV3-1/TRBV3-2	CASSRQGDSPLHF
TRBD2	TRBV27	CASSLSRTSRYNEQFF
TRBD1	TRBV13	CASSLGQGASQGYTF
TRBD1	TRBV4-1	CASSPAGTGNYEQYF
TRBD1	TRBV2	CASSFEDRAYEAFF
NA	TRBV27	CASSLGGGVPNQPQHF
NA	TRBV4-2	CASSQDLERTGYTF
NA	TRBV11-3	CASSLAGRGETQYF
TRBD1	TRBV28	CASTRGQGYGYTF
NA	TRBV29-1	CSVEARLVHSTDTQYF
NA	TRBV5-8	CASSLAWRRTATNYGYTF
TRBD1	TRBV5-1	CASSLVGASGGTEAFF
NA	TRBV4-1	CASSQVGYEQYF
TRBD1	TRBV27	CASSLGQAANQPQHF
TRBD1	TRBV6-5	CASSYGTGGMVGYTF
NA	TRBV18	CASSSRQKGISPLHF
TRBD1	TRBV25-1	CASSGWDIGGRTEAFF
TRBD1	TRBV7-9	CASSPGAQTGGHEQYF
NA	TRBV10-3	CAISKQGAGNEQFF
NA	TRBV3-1/TRBV3-2	CASSLSYEQYF
NA	TRBV28	CASSPSRRLELDTEAFF
NA	TRBV27	CASSRRSGANVLTF
TRBD2	TRBV7-9	CAGGGSTDTQYF
TRBD2	TRBV2	CASSEGLAGQNIQYF
NA	TRBV10-3	CAISETGSGNTIYF
NA	TRBV29-1	CSVEGAGRDYTF
TRBD1	TRBV6-2/TRBV6-3	CVSSWYRGQGYTF
TRBD1	TRBV13	CASSLSGTAYNEQFF
TRBD1	TRBV3-1/TRBV3-2	CASSLIHRGDEKLFF
TRBD2	TRBV9	CASSDSGLSYNEQFF
NA	TRBV6-6	CACSLRADSNQPQHF
NA	TRBV5-8	CASSSEETRRTLETQYF
TRBD1	TRBV7-9	CASSRTGGTDTQYF
NA	TRBV5-4	CASSPPWGGPGVNTEAFF
TRBD2	TRBV6-5	CASSYDRTSGNNEQFF
NA	TRBV19	CASSTGRGSYEQYF
TRBD2	TRBV4-1	CASSQDRSSGRGGEQFF
NA	TRBV4-2	CASSPQSTGTGELFF
NA	TRBV10-3	CAITGQQNTEAFF
NA	TRBV18	CASSPRGLHYEQYF